This TCR beta chain originates from a study of graft-versus-host responses after intestinal transplantation. On this clone: The antigen remains undetermined.

Here immunoSEQ multiplex PCR was the method, and the copy in TCRdb shows in-frame clones only, minus some. The sample yields roughly 100,000 clones, roughly 87% seen once. Sample: unstimulated CD4+ T cells sorted from spleen or lymph node cells, taken before intestinal transplant. This clonotype originated in a human donor who received an intestinal transplant.

CDR3 bases: TGTGCCAGCAGCTTGACCGTCAACAATGAGCAGTTCTTC. It encodes CASSLTVNNEQFF. The V and J genes are TRBV5-4 and TRBJ2-1; no clear D. V lost 1 base, J lost 5 bases, and 7 bases lay in between. The CDR3 extends over 13 amino acids. Germline-derived CDR1 and CDR2 are SGHNT and YYREEE (reference sequence).